This is a list of T cell receptor beta chains from one sample in a study of T cells expressing NK-cell markers. TCRdb re-called the 5' RACE reads and shows each CDR3 protein once, DNA omitted. The sample totals 500,000 or so distinct CDR3 sequences. The sequenced material came from blood T cells: a sorted CD56 or NKG2C T cell subset, CD4+ or CD8+ T cells, or bulk PBMC T cells (not recorded which). The source is a man between 18 and 35 years old in good health. Each CDR3 is given with its conserved first and last residue.

J gene: TRBJ2-1; V gene: TRBV28; CDR3 protein: CASLGAGKRGDEQFF
J gene: TRBJ1-2; V gene: TRBV20-1; CDR3 protein: CSAKRPWGDYGYTF
J gene: TRBJ2-2; V gene: TRBV7-8; CDR3 protein: CASSLAPGLAATGELFF
J gene: TRBJ2-3; V gene: TRBV28; CDR3 protein: CAIAAGGLAGTRTDTQYF
J gene: TRBJ2-5; V gene: TRBV6-5; CDR3 protein: CASGYGTSVSQETQYF
J gene: TRBJ2-5; V gene: TRBV3-1; CDR3 protein: CASSRAGGETQYF
J gene: TRBJ1-4; V gene: TRBV6-1; CDR3 protein: CASRGEISNEKLFF
J gene: TRBJ2-7; V gene: TRBV7-2; CDR3 protein: CASSLAGRANEQYF
J gene: TRBJ2-1; V gene: TRBV6-5; CDR3 protein: CASSYPLAGGPWGGNEQFF
J gene: TRBJ2-1; V gene: TRBV5-1; CDR3 protein: CASSFVSSGGYNEQFF
J gene: TRBJ1-2; V gene: TRBV20-1; CDR3 protein: CSAREEYGYTF
J gene: TRBJ1-2; V gene: TRBV4-2; CDR3 protein: CASSREGGKNYGYTF
J gene: TRBJ2-5; V gene: TRBV7-6; CDR3 protein: CASSLEAGGQQETQYF
J gene: TRBJ2-4; V gene: TRBV9; CDR3 protein: CASSVGPGALAKNIQYF
J gene: TRBJ2-3; V gene: TRBV5-1; CDR3 protein: CASSLQSQGDTQYF
J gene: TRBJ2-2; V gene: TRBV7-9; CDR3 protein: CASSLLDMNTGELFF
J gene: TRBJ1-2; V gene: TRBV29-1; CDR3 protein: CSALPGTAYGYTF
J gene: TRBJ2-5; V gene: TRBV5-1; CDR3 protein: CASSLVFDEGETQYF
J gene: TRBJ2-3; V gene: TRBV24-1; CDR3 protein: CATSDLRDHSTDTQYF
J gene: TRBJ1-6; V gene: TRBV20-1; CDR3 protein: CSARDLPQGRDSPLHF